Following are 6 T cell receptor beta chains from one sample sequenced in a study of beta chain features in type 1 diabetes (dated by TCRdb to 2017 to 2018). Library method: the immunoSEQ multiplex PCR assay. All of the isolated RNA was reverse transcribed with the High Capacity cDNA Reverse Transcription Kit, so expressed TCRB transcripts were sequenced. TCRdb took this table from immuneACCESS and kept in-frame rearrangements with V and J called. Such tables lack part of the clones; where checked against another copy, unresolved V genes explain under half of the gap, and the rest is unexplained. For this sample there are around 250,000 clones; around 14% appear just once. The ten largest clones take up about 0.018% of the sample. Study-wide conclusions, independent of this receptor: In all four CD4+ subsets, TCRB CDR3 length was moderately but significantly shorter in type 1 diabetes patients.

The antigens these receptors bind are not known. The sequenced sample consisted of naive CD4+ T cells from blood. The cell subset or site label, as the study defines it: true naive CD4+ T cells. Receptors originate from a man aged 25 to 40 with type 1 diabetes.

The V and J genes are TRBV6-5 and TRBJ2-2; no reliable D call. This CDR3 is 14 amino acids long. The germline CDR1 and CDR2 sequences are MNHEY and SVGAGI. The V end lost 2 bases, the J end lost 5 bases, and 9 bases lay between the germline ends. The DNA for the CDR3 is TGTGCCAGCAGTTACCTAGGTTGGACCGGGGAGCTGTTTTTT. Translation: CASSYLGWTGELFF.

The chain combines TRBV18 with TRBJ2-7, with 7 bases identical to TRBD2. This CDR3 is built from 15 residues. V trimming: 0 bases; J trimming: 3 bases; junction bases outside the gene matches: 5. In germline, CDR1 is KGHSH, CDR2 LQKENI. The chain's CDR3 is CASSPPGLQDYEQYF. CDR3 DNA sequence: TGTGCCAGCTCACCACCGGGACTACAAGACTACGAGCAGTACTTC.

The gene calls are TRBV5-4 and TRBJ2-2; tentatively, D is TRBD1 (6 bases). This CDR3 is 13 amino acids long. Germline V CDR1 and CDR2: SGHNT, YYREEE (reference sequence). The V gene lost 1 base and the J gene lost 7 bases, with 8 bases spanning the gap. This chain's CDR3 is CASSLQTGGELFF. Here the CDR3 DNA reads TGTGCCAGCAGCTTGCAGACAGGCGGGGAGCTGTTTTTT.

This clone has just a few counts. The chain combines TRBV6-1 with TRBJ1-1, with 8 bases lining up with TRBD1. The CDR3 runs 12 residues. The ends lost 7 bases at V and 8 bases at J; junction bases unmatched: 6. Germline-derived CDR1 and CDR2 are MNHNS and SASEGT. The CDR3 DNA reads TGTGCCAGCACCTCCGGACAGGGAGAAGCTTTCTTT. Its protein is CASTSGQGEAFF.

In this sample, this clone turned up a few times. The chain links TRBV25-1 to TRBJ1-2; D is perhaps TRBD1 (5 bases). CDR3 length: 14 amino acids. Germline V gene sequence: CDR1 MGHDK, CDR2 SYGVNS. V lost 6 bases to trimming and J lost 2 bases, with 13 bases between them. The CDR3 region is CASSLAWGNYGYTF. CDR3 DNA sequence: TGTGCCAGCAGCCTTGCCTGGGGCAACTATGGCTACACCTTC.

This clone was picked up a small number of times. In DNA, the CDR3 is TGCGCCAGCAGGACAGAGAACACTGAAGCTTTCTTT. Its translation is CASRTENTEAFF. The chain couples TRBV5-1 to TRBJ1-1; D is perhaps TRBD1 (5 bases). The CDR3 sequence is 12 residues long. V was cut by 5 bases and J by 1 base, with 6 bases left in between. Per germline, CDR1 SGHRS and CDR2 YFSETQ.